This T cell receptor (beta chain) was found in a study of OX40 agonist ivuxolimab in advanced cancers. This CDR3 has 14 amino acids. Per germline, CDR1 SGHDT and CDR2 YYEEEE. V dropped 5 bases and J dropped 1; count of bases not matched to a gene: 4. TCRdb's table, derived via immunoSEQ multiplex PCR, lists solely in-frame clones and lacks some. The sample has fewer than 30,000 clones, 83% seen once. Sequencing was performed on CD4+ or CD8+ T cells sorted from blood, taken in a trial of the OX40 agonist ivuxolimab. This clonotype was obtained from an adult with an advanced solid tumor such as melanoma, head and neck, liver or kidney cancer. The chain recombines TRBV5-6 with TRBJ1-2; 8 nucleotides line up with TRBD1. Written as DNA, the CDR3 is TGTGCCAGCAGGACAGGGGAGCTTAACTATGGCTACACCTTC. Protein sequence: CASRTGELNYGYTF.